A selection of T cell receptor beta chains follows, all from one sample in a study of T-cell memory formation after mild COVID-19. TCRdb itself ran the 5' RACE reads through MiXCR, one entry per CDR3 protein. The sample lists around 510,000 distinct CDR3 sequences; 20% to 25% were seen once. Sequencing was performed on PBMCs or a T cell subset sorted from them (not recorded which). These receptors all stem from an adult woman who had mild COVID-19 (a few samples of this study predate the infection). Cell type and time point are not known. The CDR3 runs from the conserved cysteine through the conserved F or W.

>TRBJ2-1|TRBV5-1
CASSDKQANSYNEQFF
>TRBJ1-6|TRBV20-1
CRLGGSGSPLHF
>TRBJ1-5|TRBV12-3/TRBV12-4
CASSLSSTTNQPQHF
>TRBJ2-6|TRBV2
CASSGQGAFGANVLTF
>TRBJ2-1|TRBV2
CASSEGEGRTYNEQFF
>TRBJ1-2|TRBV12-3/TRBV12-4
CASSLPALGGYTF
>TRBJ2-7|TRBV5-1
CASSLEIYSYEQYF
>TRBJ2-7|TRBV20-1
CSAPRSQGNEQYF
>TRBJ2-5|TRBV5-1
CASSLAELSYNEQYF
>TRBJ2-7|TRBV5-5
CASSLVEGLSSYEQYF
>TRBJ2-5|TRBV12-3/TRBV12-4
CASSSNRVETQYF
>TRBJ1-2|TRBV5-1
CASSLAAGSNNYGYTF
>TRBJ1-5|TRBV27
CASSFSRGWQPQHF
>TRBJ2-3|TRBV4-3
CASSQSPMGTRNTQYF
>TRBJ2-5|TRBV24-1
CATSDRRQGPETQYF